This entry is about one T cell receptor (beta chain). As for time point: pretreatment peripheral blood. From germline, CDR1 is SEHNR and CDR2 FQNEAQ (reference sequence). J was trimmed by 4 bases and V by 3 bases; bases with no gene match: 4. The CDR3 consists of 14 residues. The data are from a study of PD-L1 blockade in urothelial cancer. The method was immunoSEQ multiplex PCR; TCRdb's version includes in-frame clones alone and lacks a portion of them. The profile shows approximately 94,000 clones, roughly 87% of them singletons. The sample here was PBMCs, taken around atezolizumab (anti-PD-L1) treatment. The gene calls are TRBV7-9 and TRBJ1-1; TRBD1 agrees at 8 bases. The sequence came from a man between 60 and 70 years old with urothelial cancer. The CDR3 loop reads CASSFRTGGTEAFF. CDR3 coding DNA: TGTGCCAGCAGCTTTCGCACAGGGGGCACTGAAGCTTTCTTT.